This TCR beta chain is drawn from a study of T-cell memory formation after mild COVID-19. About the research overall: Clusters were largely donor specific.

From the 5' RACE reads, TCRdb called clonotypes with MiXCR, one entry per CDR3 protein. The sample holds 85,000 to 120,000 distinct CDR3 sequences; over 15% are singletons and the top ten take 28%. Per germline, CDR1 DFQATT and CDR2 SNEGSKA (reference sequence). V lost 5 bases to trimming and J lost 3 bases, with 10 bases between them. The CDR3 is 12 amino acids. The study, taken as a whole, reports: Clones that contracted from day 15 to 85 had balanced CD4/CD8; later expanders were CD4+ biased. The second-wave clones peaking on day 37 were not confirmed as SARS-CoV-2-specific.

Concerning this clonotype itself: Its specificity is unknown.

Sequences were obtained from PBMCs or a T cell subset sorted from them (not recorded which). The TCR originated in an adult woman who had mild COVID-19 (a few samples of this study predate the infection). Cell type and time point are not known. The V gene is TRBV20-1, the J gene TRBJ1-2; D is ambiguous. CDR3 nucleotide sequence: TGCAGTGCTCAAGGCCCCGACTATGGCTACACCTTC. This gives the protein CSAQGPDYGYTF.